The following is a T cell receptor beta chain sequence with its context. Its antigen is unknown. The sample originates from a study of T cells in localized non-small cell lung cancer. Regarding the study as a whole: With higher T cell density in blood came longer overall survival. Uninvolved adjacent lung showed higher T cell clonality than tumor.

This table comes from immunoSEQ multiplex PCR, and its TCRdb copy is limited to in-frame clones, with some not included. The table has around 40,000 clones, 70% to 90% seen once. Germline CDR1 SGHVS, CDR2 FQNEAQ. This CDR3 has 17 amino acids. Trimming took 5 bases from V and 3 from J, leaving 22 bases between them. The chain has TRBV7-8 and TRBJ1-2; no clear D gene. The origin of this receptor is a woman between 18 and 55 years old with stage III lung adenocarcinoma. The sample in question was peripheral blood, obtained before any cancer treatment. The CDR3 DNA sequence: TGTGCCAGCAGCCCGCCGATCTTTGGTGGCGGACACTATGGCTACACCTTC. Amino acid sequence: CASSPPIFGGGHYGYTF. The full variable domain, completed using reference TRBV7-8 and TRBJ1-2, is GAGVSQSPRYKVAKRGQDVALRCDPISGHVSLFWYQQALGQGPEFLTYFQNEAQLDKSGLPSDRFFAERPEGSVSTLKIQRTQQEDSAVYLCASSPPIFGGGHYGYTFGSGTRLTVV.